The 10 T cell receptor beta chains reported below all come from one sample, sequenced in a study of blood T cell repertoires in COVID-19. The table came from immunoSEQ multiplex PCR; TCRdb's copy has only in-frame clones and leaves some out. The table shows 120,000 or so clones, with less than 90% occurring only once. Sample: peripheral blood. The receptors were gathered from a woman of 80 years or more with acute or convalescent COVID-19.

The J gene is TRBJ2-3, the V gene TRBV6-4, with 9 bases that match TRBD2. Germline CDR1 MRHNA, CDR2 SNTAGT. Trimming cost V 4 bases and J 4 bases; bases outside gene matches: 6. The CDR3 has 15 amino acids. The DNA for the CDR3 is TGTGCCAGCAGTGGCGGGGGGGCCAATCCAGATACGCAGTATTTT. Encoded protein: CASSGGGANPDTQYF.

As to this clone: Its ends do not fully match the called genes, so a read error is possible. This sequence joins TRBV4-1 and TRBJ1-1; 8 bases agree with TRBD1. CDR3 length: 15 residues. Germline assignment: CDR1 MGHRA and CDR2 YSYEKL. The CDR3 protein is CASSQNRWAGQEDFF. The CDR3 region has the DNA TGCGCCAGCAGCCAGAACCGATGGGCGGGACAGGAAGATTTCTTT.

The chain links TRBV27 to TRBJ2-3; 7 positions match TRBD1. The V and J ends lost 10 bases and 9 bases, in that order; junction bases with no gene match: 16. The CDR3 totals 14 residues. The germline V gene encodes CDR1 MNHEY and CDR2 SMNVEV (reference sequence). The CDR3, as DNA: TGTGCCAACCATACAGGGGACCTCAGTTCCACGCAGTATTTT. Residues: CANHTGDLSSTQYF.

This sequence joins TRBV2 and TRBJ1-6; 9 bases fit TRBD1. This CDR3 spans 15 amino acids. Looked up from germline, CDR1 is SNHLY and CDR2 is FYNNEI. The ends lost 7 bases at V and 10 bases at J; junction bases unmatched: 11. CDR3 in DNA: TGTGCCAGCAACCGGGACAGGGAAGTAGTCTCACCCCTCCACTTT. It yields the protein CASNRDREVVSPLHF. The full variable domain, rest sourced from reference TRBV2 and TRBJ1-6, is EPEVTQTPSHQVTQMGQEVILRCVPISNHLYFYWYRQILGQKVEFLVSFYNNEISEKSEIFDDQFSVERPDGSNFTLKIRSTKLEDSAMYFCASNRDREVVSPLHFGNGTRLTVT.

The table lists this clone with a count of one. The chain carries TRBV19 and TRBJ1-6; 7 nucleotides agree with TRBD1. This CDR3 has 13 residues. From germline, CDR1 is LNHDA and CDR2 SQIVND (reference sequence). V gave up 8 bases and J gave up 11 bases; unmatched junction bases: 9. The CDR3 bases are TGTGCCAGTTCACAGGGGCAATCGGCACCCCTCCACTTT. Its protein is CASSQGQSAPLHF.

The J gene is TRBJ1-3, the V gene TRBV21-1; the table's D call, TRBD1, has no DNA check behind it. TRBV21-1 is a pseudogene locus. CDR3 length: 16 residues. The CDR3 DNA is TGTGCCAGCAGCAAAAGGGGACATTTCTCTGGAAACACCATATATTTT. It encodes CASSKRGHFSGNTIYF.

The chain is built from TRBV6-5 and TRBJ1-1, with D perhaps TRBD1 (6 bases). V shed 5 bases and J shed 10 bases, with 23 bases lying between them. Germline V gene lookup returns CDR1 MNHEY and CDR2 SVGAGI. The length of the CDR3 is 15 residues. Written as DNA, the CDR3 is TGTGCCAGCAGTAACCCTTTGGACAGCCTAGTAGCAGCTTTCTTT. This sequence encodes CASSNPLDSLVAAFF.

The rearrangement uses TRBV4-3 and TRBJ2-3; D is possibly TRBD2 (7 bases). There are 15 residues in the CDR3. The germline V and J ends were trimmed by 1 base and 6 bases, with 14 bases remaining between them. Germline CDR1 LGHNA, CDR2 YSLEER. The chain's CDR3 is CASSQGGGAMDTQYF. The CDR3 DNA reads TGCGCCAGCAGCCAAGGTGGGGGGGCCATGGATACGCAGTATTTT.

This clone was found a few times. The rearrangement uses TRBV10-3 and TRBJ1-1; 7 bases line up with TRBD1. Germline CDR1 ENHRY, CDR2 SYGVKD. There are 14 residues in the CDR3. The trim removed 7 bases at V and 1 base at J, leaving 6 bases unmatched. The CDR3, as DNA: TGTGCCATCACCCGTCAGGGGGAGAACACTGAAGCTTTCTTT. It yields the protein CAITRQGENTEAFF.

The chain uses TRBV6-6 and TRBJ1-2; no definite D call. The germline V gene encodes CDR1 MNHNY and CDR2 SVGAGI (reference sequence). The CDR3 extends over 15 amino acids. Trimming left V 5 bases short and J 10 bases short, with 23 bases between. The CDR3 here is CASSMDRYGGVDYTF. CDR3 DNA sequence: TGTGCCAGCAGTATGGACCGATATGGAGGCGTCGACTACACCTTC.